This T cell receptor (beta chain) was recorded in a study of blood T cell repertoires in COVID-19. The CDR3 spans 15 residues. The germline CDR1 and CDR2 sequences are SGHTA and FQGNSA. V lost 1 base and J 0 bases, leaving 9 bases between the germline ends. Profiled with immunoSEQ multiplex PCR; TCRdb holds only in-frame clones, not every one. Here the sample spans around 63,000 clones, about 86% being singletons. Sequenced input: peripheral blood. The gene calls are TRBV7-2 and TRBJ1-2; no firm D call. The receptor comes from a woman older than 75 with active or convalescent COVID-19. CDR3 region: CASSLELAANYGYTF. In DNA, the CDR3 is TGTGCCAGCAGCTTAGAATTGGCAGCTAACTATGGCTACACCTTC.